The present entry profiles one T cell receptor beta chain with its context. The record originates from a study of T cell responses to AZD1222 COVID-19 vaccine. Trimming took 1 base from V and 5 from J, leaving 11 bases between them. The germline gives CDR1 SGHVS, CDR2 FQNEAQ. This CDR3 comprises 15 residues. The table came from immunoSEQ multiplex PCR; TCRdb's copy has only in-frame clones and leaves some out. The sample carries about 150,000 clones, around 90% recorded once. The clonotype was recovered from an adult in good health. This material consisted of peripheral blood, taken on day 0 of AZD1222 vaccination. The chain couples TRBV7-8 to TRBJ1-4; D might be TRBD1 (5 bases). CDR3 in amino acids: CASSLVDRQNEKLFF. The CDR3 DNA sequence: TGTGCCAGCAGCTTAGTCGACCGACAGAATGAAAAACTGTTTTTT.